The 16 T cell receptor beta chains reported below all come from one sample, sequenced in a study of cytomegalovirus exposure and HLA in healthy donors. With 60 Vbeta and 13 Jbeta primers, the PCR was carried out. TCRdb's table, derived via immunoSEQ multiplex PCR, lists solely in-frame clones and lacks some. The data contain 150,000 to 200,000 clones, approximately 80% of them singletons. What was sequenced was PBMCs. These receptors were collected from a man aged 18 to 35 in good health and CMV-seronegative.

This chain uses TRBV10-3 with TRBJ1-2, with D unresolved. The CDR3 covers 16 residues. The germline V gene has CDR1 ENHRY and CDR2 SYGVKD. V dropped 3 bases and J dropped 9 bases, with 23 bases sitting between them. In DNA form, the CDR3 reads TGTGCCATCAGTGAACTAAAACAAGCGGGCCGGGAAAGCTACACCTTC. Translated, it gives CAISELKQAGRESYTF.

The V and J genes are TRBV7-2 and TRBJ2-3; weak D call: TRBD2 (5 bases). V was clipped by 8 bases and J by 9 bases, with 9 bases between them. Germline CDR1 and CDR2: SGHTA and FQGNSA. The CDR3 runs 10 residues. DNA for the CDR3: TGTGCCAGCTCCGGGAAGACGCAGTATTTT. It codes for CASSGKTQYF.

The genes are TRBV19 and TRBJ1-1; 10 positions agree with TRBD1. CDR1 is LNHDA, CDR2 SQIVND, per germline (reference sequence). J gave up 5 bases and V 3 bases, and 9 bases lay outside the gene matches. The CDR3 is 16 residues long. CDR3 sequence reads: CASSIRQGAMGTEAFF. The CDR3 nucleotides are TGTGCCAGTAGTATTCGACAGGGGGCGATGGGGACTGAAGCTTTCTTT. The full variable domain, rest sourced from reference TRBV19 and TRBJ1-1, is DGGITQSPKYLFRKEGQNVTLSCEQNLNHDAMYWYRQDPGQGLRLIYYSQIVNDFQKGDIAEGYSVSREKKESFPLTVTSAQKNPTAFYLCASSIRQGAMGTEAFFGQGTRLTVV.

The chain uses TRBV28 and TRBJ2-6; TRBD1 matches 7 bases. Germline V lookup: CDR1 MDHEN, CDR2 SYDVKM. There are 16 residues in the CDR3. The V and J ends lost 8 bases and 0 bases, in that order; junction bases with no gene match: 7. The CDR3 DNA reads as TGTGCCAGCTGTGGACAGGCTTTCTCTGGGGCCAACGTCCTGACTTTC. This translates into CASCGQAFSGANVLTF.

The V and J genes are TRBV9 and TRBJ2-2, with TRBD1 as a possible D gene (6 bases). Deletions cut 2 bases from V and 0 bases from J, with 8 bases between. The length of the CDR3 is 15 residues. In germline, CDR1 is SGDLS, CDR2 YYNGEE. The CDR3: CASSVGHSNTGELFF. CDR3 bases: TGTGCCAGCAGCGTGGGACATTCGAACACCGGGGAGCTGTTTTTT.

This clone was detected once. This chain links TRBV5-1 with TRBJ2-5; 10 positions match TRBD1. With V trimmed by 5 bases and J by 2 bases, 9 bases remained unmatched. Germline V gives CDR1 SGHRS, CDR2 YFSETQ. This CDR3 is built from 16 residues. The CDR3 sequence is CASSLQDRGKQETQYF. DNA of the CDR3: TGCGCCAGCAGTCTCCAGGACAGGGGGAAACAAGAGACCCAGTACTTC.

DNA for the CDR3: TGTGCCAGCAAGCCGGGCTATGGCTACACCTTC. Its translation is CASKPGYGYTF. V usage is TRBV2 and J usage is TRBJ1-2; no reliable D call. The CDR3 consists of 11 residues. Germline V gives CDR1 SNHLY, CDR2 FYNNEI. Trimming removed 7 bases from V and 4 bases from J, with 7 bases in between. Looking up the rest from reference TRBV2 and TRBJ1-2 gives the full variable domain: EPEVTQTPSHQVTQMGQEVILRCVPISNHLYFYWYRQILGQKVEFLVSFYNNEISEKSEIFDDQFSVERPDGSNFTLKIRSTKLEDSAMYFCASKPGYGYTFGSGTRLTVV.

The rearrangement uses TRBV30 and TRBJ1-1; D gene uncertain. The V end was cut by 0 bases, the J end by 0 bases, with 8 bases between. The germline gives CDR1 GTSNPN, CDR2 SVGIG (reference sequence). This CDR3 contains 14 residues. The CDR3 loop is CAWSVRHMNTEAFF. In DNA, the CDR3 is TGTGCCTGGAGTGTGCGACACATGAACACTGAAGCTTTCTTT.

This clone was observed a few times. V usage is TRBV6-5 and J usage is TRBJ2-1; D not resolved. The CDR3 is 14 amino acids. Trimming pared 8 bases from V and 2 bases from J, leaving 13 bases between. Germline CDR1 and CDR2: MNHEY and SVGAGI. In nucleotides, the CDR3 is TGTGCCAGCGTACGGTCCGGTGCCTACAATGAGCAGTTCTTC. Translating gives CASVRSGAYNEQFF.

This clone was observed a single time. The V call is TRBV29-1, the J call TRBJ2-5, with D maybe TRBD2 (6 bases). Germline assignment: CDR1 SQVTM and CDR2 ANQGSEA. The CDR3 runs 13 residues. V shed 8 bases and J shed 5 bases, with 18 bases lying between them. CDR3 region: CSYVYVRGETQYF. CDR3 DNA sequence: TGCAGCTATGTCTATGTGCGGGGCGAGACCCAGTACTTC.

The gene calls are TRBV7-3 and TRBJ1-1, with 7 bases fitting TRBD1. CDR3 length: 14 amino acids. Germline V gene data show CDR1 as SGHTA and CDR2 as FQGTGA. Losses at the gene ends were 3 bases for V and 1 base for J; bases not matched to a gene: 2. CDR3 protein: CASSLGQSNTEAFF. The CDR3 region has the DNA TGTGCCAGCAGCTTGGGACAGTCGAACACTGAAGCTTTCTTT. The whole variable domain, filled in from reference TRBV7-3 and TRBJ1-1, reads GAGVSQTPSNKVTEKGKYVELRCDPISGHTALYWYRQSLGQGPEFLIYFQGTGAADDSGLPNDRFFAVRPEGSVSTLKIQRTERGDSAVYLCASSLGQSNTEAFFGQGTRLTVV.

The rearrangement links TRBV10-2 to TRBJ2-1; D unclear. Germline V lookup: CDR1 WSHSY, CDR2 SAAADI. This CDR3 is 15 amino acids long. With 0 bases removed from V and 9 bases from J, the gap between germline ends came to 15 bases. The CDR3 DNA sequence: TGCGCCAGCAGTGAGTCATGGGTGGCTAACAGTGAGCAGTTCTTC. The encoded protein is CASSESWVANSEQFF.

The chain combines TRBV18 with TRBJ2-5; no reliable D call. Germline V CDR1 and CDR2: KGHSH, LQKENI. The CDR3 loop spans 16 amino acids. The V gene lost 1 base and the J gene lost 5 bases, with 17 bases spanning the gap. CDR3 nucleotides: TGTGCCAGCTCACCACTTACAGCTTTAAGTGGCGAGACCCAGTACTTC. This codes for CASSPLTALSGETQYF.

This clone appeared a few times. This chain joins TRBV2 and TRBJ2-2, with 10 bases fitting TRBD2. Looked up from germline, CDR1 is SNHLY and CDR2 is FYNNEI. The CDR3 extends over 15 amino acids. V lost 5 bases, J lost 7 bases, and 7 bases stayed unmatched. For the CDR3, the DNA is TGTGCCAGCAGTTCCGGGACTAGCGTGGGCGGGGAGCTGTTTTTT. This sequence encodes CASSSGTSVGGELFF.

The V call is TRBV28, the J call TRBJ2-7; D perhaps matches TRBD1 (6 bases). V was cut by 5 bases and J by 4 bases, with 15 bases left in between. CDR1 MDHEN and CDR2 SYDVKM come from the germline V gene. This CDR3 region has 14 residues. CDR3 loop: CASSPPGQMYEQYF. The CDR3, as DNA: TGTGCCAGCAGTCCACCGGGACAAATGTACGAGCAGTACTTC.

V gene TRBV6-1 combines with J gene TRBJ2-5; TRBD1 is a possible D gene (6 bases). This CDR3 region has 15 residues. V was pared by 2 bases and J by 5 bases, with 15 bases between. The germline V gene encodes CDR1 MNHNS and CDR2 SASEGT. The CDR3, as DNA: TGTGCCAGCAGTGAATACCCAGGGGTCGGGGAGACCCAGTACTTC. Translating it yields CASSEYPGVGETQYF.